This T cell receptor (beta chain) was found in a study of shared clonotypes between healthy human individuals. The wider study: Each donor's CD4 naive and CD4 memory cells filled three plates apiece, CD8 naive two, and CD8 memory one.

To note about this clone: The antigen is undetermined.

The study's findings and limits: When naive CD4 clonotypes were compared across several donors, around 5% were shared.

The authors ran the assay at deep level. Libraries were prepared by immunoSEQ multiplex PCR; TCRdb keeps only in-frame clonotypes and omits some of them. This table has about 770,000 clones, approximately 72% appearing once. Sequenced material: memory CD4+ T cells sorted from blood. Subset meaning: CD45RA-negative fraction. The sequence came from a woman in her thirties in good health.

CDR3 bases: TGCGCCAGCAGCCAAGTGGGGGGGGCAGGGGCTAACTATGGCTACACCTTC. Translation gives CASSQVGGAGANYGYTF. The V call is TRBV4-1, the J call TRBJ1-2; TRBD1 is a possible D gene (6 bases). The germline V and J ends were trimmed by 1 base and 0 bases, with 15 bases remaining between them. CDR3 length: 17 residues. The germline gives CDR1 MGHRA, CDR2 YSYEKL.